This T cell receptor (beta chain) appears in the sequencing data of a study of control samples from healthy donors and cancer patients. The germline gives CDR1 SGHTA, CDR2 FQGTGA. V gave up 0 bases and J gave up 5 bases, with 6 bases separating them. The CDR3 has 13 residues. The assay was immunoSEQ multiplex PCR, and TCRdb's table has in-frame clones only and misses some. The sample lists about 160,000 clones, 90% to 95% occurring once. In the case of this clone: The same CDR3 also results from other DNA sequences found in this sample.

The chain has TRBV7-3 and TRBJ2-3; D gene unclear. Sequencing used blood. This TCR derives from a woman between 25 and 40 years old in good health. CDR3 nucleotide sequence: TGTGCCAGCAGCTTAACTAGCCGAGATACGCAGTATTTT. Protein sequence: CASSLTSRDTQYF. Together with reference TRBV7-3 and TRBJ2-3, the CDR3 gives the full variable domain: GAGVSQTPSNKVTEKGKYVELRCDPISGHTALYWYRQSLGQGPEFLIYFQGTGAADDSGLPNDRFFAVRPEGSVSTLKIQRTERGDSAVYLCASSLTSRDTQYFGPGTRLTVL.